This T cell receptor beta chain was identified during a study of Graves' ophthalmopathy and Graves' hyperthyroidism. Study background: The collection of peripheral blood took place at initial diagnosis, before any treatment.

This CDR3 comprises 13 residues. V dropped 3 bases and J dropped 12; count of bases not matched to a gene: 5. Diagnoses were established from clinical symptoms, serum thyroxine, TRAb, thyroid ultrasound and orbital computed tomography. Overall study results and limits: Between ophthalmopathy and stable hyperthyroidism, a 13-signature model drew a separation with approximately 87% sensitivity and approximately 79% specificity. The blood repertoire also included most expanded thyroid clonotypes above 0.001 frequency.

Concerning this clonotype: Antigen specificity is unknown.

Amplified TCR beta CDR3 regions were obtained using RNA transcripts as template. Scientists carried out first-round RT-PCR using HTBI primers and then a second-round multiplex PCR. TCRdb re-called the multiplex PCR reads with MiXCR, one entry per CDR3 protein. The table has hundreds of thousands of distinct CDR3 sequences, 20% to 25% seen once. The rearrangement joins TRBV12-3 or TRBV12-4 to TRBJ1-1; TRBD1 aligns across 12 bases. This clonotype was sampled from a woman under 30 with stable Graves' hyperthyroidism. Some clones in this sample may be carry-over from other donors' samples. Sequencing was performed on peripheral blood. The CDR3 loop is CASSFRDRGQPFF. As DNA, the CDR3 is TGTGCCAGCAGTTTCAGGGACAGGGGGCAACCTTTCTTT.